This T cell receptor (beta chain) was identified during a study of CD8+CD57+ T cells in acquired aplastic anemia. Background on the study: The mean DNA yield obtained from sorted CD4+ and CD8+ cells came to around 3 ug.

Remarks on this clonotype: Its antigen remains unknown.

The germline gives CDR1 DFQATT, CDR2 SNEGSKA (reference sequence). Trimming cost V 6 bases and J 2 bases, with 16 bases left between them. This CDR3 comprises 14 residues. Findings and limits, study-wide: The same twenty-nine CD8+ CDR3 sequences occurred in patients and in controls.

Both TCR beta VDJ combination and CDR3 sequence profiling were carried out. Genomic DNA was the template for this profiling. TCRdb reanalysed the reads using MiXCR and keeps one entry per CDR3 protein. Of about 98,000 distinct CDR3 sequences detected, roughly 70% appear once; the ten largest clones hold 60% to 80%. Individuals selected for sequencing had exhibited CD8+CD57+ cell expansion on flow cytometry. Diagnosis of severe acquired aplastic anemia applied to all patients. This TCR derives from a human donor with aplastic anemia. The chain combines TRBV20-1 with TRBJ2-5; D gene ambiguous. The sequencing input was sorted CD4+, CD8+, or CD8+CD57+ T cells (not recorded which) from PBMCs. The CDR3, as DNA: TGCAGTGCCCAAATCATGACGGCACAAGAGACCCAGTACTTC. Translating gives CSAQIMTAQETQYF.